One and the same sample provided the 3 T cell receptor beta chains below, sequenced in a study of cytomegalovirus exposure and HLA in healthy donors. PCR amplification relied on 60 Vbeta primers (plus 13 Jbeta primers). Method: immunoSEQ multiplex PCR; TCRdb's copy keeps in-frame clones and lacks some. The sample comprises 180,000 or so clones, more than 65% of which are singletons, and approximately 1.5% rests with the top ten. Sequenced input: PBMCs. The source of these receptors is a male donor in good health and CMV-seronegative.

V and J are TRBV4-1 and TRBJ2-2, with 7 bases identical to TRBD2. This CDR3 is built from 16 residues. CDR1 is MGHRA, CDR2 YSYEKL, per germline. The trim removed 3 bases at V and 0 bases at J, leaving 4 bases unmatched. CDR3 in amino acids: CASSQRGFANTGELFF. In DNA, the CDR3 is TGCGCCAGCAGCCAGCGGGGGTTCGCGAACACCGGGGAGCTGTTTTTT.

The chain uses TRBV9 and TRBJ2-5, with D possibly being TRBD1 (6 bases). The V gene's germline CDR1 is SGDLS and CDR2 YYNGEE. The CDR3 is 15 residues long. Trimming took off 0 bases at V and 4 bases at J, with 13 bases between the two ends. This chain's CDR3 is CASSVAPIRGETQYF. The DNA of the CDR3 is TGTGCCAGCAGCGTAGCGCCAATCAGGGGAGAGACCCAGTACTTC.

This clone was observed a few times. The rearrangement joins TRBV5-1 to TRBJ2-2, with D possibly matching TRBD1 (6 bases). Trimming stripped 4 bases from V and 4 bases from J, with 8 bases between. Germline CDR1 and CDR2: SGHRS and YFSETQ. The CDR3 contains 13 residues. CDR3 nucleotides: TGCGCCAGCAGCATGGACAGCACCGGGGAGCTGTTTTTT. This sequence encodes CASSMDSTGELFF.